This TCR beta chain came from a study of blood T cell repertoires in COVID-19. At the level of the study: The cDNA or gDNA used as material had been derived from T cells, B-cell-depleted T cells, or PBMCs.

Study processing details: Counts of nucleated cells, estimated from reference gene primer amplification, were obtained. Using immunoSEQ multiplex PCR, the repertoire was profiled, and TCRdb retains in-frame clones only, with some absent. The V and J calls and clone size were taken over from that table, and D and trimming were inferred from the DNA. The repertoire holds 98,000 or so clones, with about 79% as singletons. Regarding this clone: The junction does not match germline at one end; this may be a read error.

The V gene's germline CDR1 is SGHTS and CDR2 YDEGEE. The CDR3 has 13 amino acids. The origin of this receptor is a woman aged 80 or older with active or convalescent COVID-19. The rearrangement joins TRBV5-8 to TRBJ2-7; 13 bases fit TRBD2. Sequenced sample: peripheral blood. The CDR3 nucleotides are TGTGCCAGCACCCGCGGGACTAGCGGGATCTTACGCTTC. As protein: CASTRGTSGILRF.